Listed below are T cell receptor beta chains from one sample, sequenced in a study of blood T cell repertoires in COVID-19. Sequencing was performed with immunoSEQ multiplex PCR; in TCRdb, only in-frame clones are kept and a portion is missing. The table lists 120,000 or so clones, approximately 74% of them singletons. The specimen was peripheral blood. The receptors shown here come from a man in his sixties with acute or convalescent COVID-19. The CDR3 runs from the conserved cysteine through the conserved F or W. Each record gives: V gene, J gene, clone size, D gene, CDR3 protein, CDR3 DNA. A D gene is named only where the DNA matches it firmly. A clone size is listed for some rows: how often the clone was seen (once, few, many), or a class if it is expanded.

>TRBV9|TRBJ2-7|NA|NA
CASSEGVLGEQYF
TGTGCCAGCAGCGAAGGGGTTTTGGGGGAGCAGTACTTC
>TRBV6-5|TRBJ2-3|NA|NA
CASSYSSGGGADTQYF
TGTGCCAGCAGTTACTCGTCCGGAGGGGGGGCCGATACGCAGTATTTT
>TRBV4-1|TRBJ2-1|NA|NA
CASSQEAGAGYNEQFF
TGCGCCAGCAGCCAAGAGGCGGGGGCGGGGTACAATGAGCAGTTCTTC
>TRBV30|TRBJ2-7|NA|NA
CALTGQMGNEQYF
TGTGCCTTGACAGGCCAAATGGGGAACGAGCAGTACTTC
>TRBV2|TRBJ1-2|few|NA
CASSAGTPAGNYGYTF
TGTGCCAGCAGTGCCGGGACACCGGCTGGAAACTATGGCTACACCTTC
>TRBV25-1|TRBJ2-1|NA|TRBD2
CASSGQGGGAVSEQFF
TGTGCCAGCAGTGGTCAAGGCGGGGGGGCCGTAAGTGAGCAGTTCTTC
>TRBV7-9|TRBJ1-1|NA|NA
CATQMNGGEAFF
TGTGCCACCCAGATGAACGGAGGTGAAGCTTTCTTT
>TRBV9|TRBJ1-2|NA|TRBD1
CASRENAGGHGYTF
TGTGCCAGCAGGGAAAACGCAGGGGGCCATGGCTACACCTTC
>TRBV10-3|TRBJ2-7|NA|TRBD1
CAISGGQGVKEQYF
TGTGCCATCAGTGGGGGACAGGGGGTGAAGGAGCAGTACTTC
>TRBV7-8|TRBJ2-1|once|TRBD1
CASTKGTGTYNEQFF
TGTGCCAGCACCAAGGGGACAGGGACCTACAATGAGCAGTTCTTC
>TRBV13|TRBJ2-7|NA|TRBD1
CASSIRDRGTYEQYF
TGTGCCAGCAGCATCCGGGACAGGGGAACCTACGAGCAGTACTTC
>TRBV4-1|TRBJ1-1|NA|NA
CASSQVGQSPFF
TGCGCCAGCAGCCAAGTTGGGCAAAGTCCTTTCTTT
>TRBV7-9|TRBJ1-6|NA|NA
CASSLDPDSPLHF
TGTGCCAGCAGCTTAGATCCGGATTCACCCCTCCACTTT
>TRBV3-1/TRBV3-2|TRBJ1-1|few|NA
CASSFNLNTEAFF
TGTGCCAGCAGCTTCAATTTGAACACTGAAGCTTTCTTT
>TRBV3-1/TRBV3-2|TRBJ1-1|few|NA
CASSYSQAEAFF
TGTGCCAGCAGTTACTCCCAAGCCGAAGCTTTCTTT
>TRBV3-1/TRBV3-2|TRBJ2-2|NA|TRBD2
CASSPLIGAASGSSGELFF
TGTGCCAGCAGCCCCCTCATTGGGGCGGCTAGCGGTAGCAGCGGGGAGCTGTTTTTT
>TRBV7-2|TRBJ2-2|NA|NA
CASSLVIGGTGELFF
TGTGCCAGCAGCTTAGTTATTGGAGGCACCGGGGAGCTGTTTTTT
>TRBV18|TRBJ2-3|once|NA
CASSRIAPAGPSTDTQYF
TGTGCCAGCTCACGAATCGCGCCAGCGGGTCCCAGCACAGATACGCAGTATTTT
>TRBV21-1|TRBJ1-5|once|NA
CASSKFRDNSQPQHF
TGTGCCAGCAGCAAATTCCGGGACAATTCTCAGCCCCAGCATTTT
>TRBV6-5|TRBJ1-2|few|TRBD1
CASSYPPGQGMVTF
TGTGCCAGCAGTTATCCCCCGGGACAGGGGATGGTCACCTTC
>TRBV30|TRBJ2-1|NA|NA
CAWRKGVNEQFF
TGTGCCTGGAGAAAAGGGGTCAATGAGCAGTTCTTC
>TRBV2|TRBJ1-6|NA|NA
CASTQKYNSPLHF
TGTGCCAGCACACAGAAATATAATTCACCCCTCCACTTT
>TRBV7-3|TRBJ2-2|NA|TRBD1
CASSEQGQLNTGELFF
TGTGCCAGCAGCGAACAGGGACAGTTGAACACCGGGGAGCTGTTTTTT
>TRBV6-4|TRBJ2-3|NA|TRBD2
CASSDGGGTDTQYF
TGTGCCAGCAGTGACGGGGGGGGCACAGATACGCAGTATTTT
>TRBV3-1/TRBV3-2|TRBJ2-7|few|NA
CASSQVIRGPYEQYF
TGTGCCAGCAGCCAAGTTATTAGGGGTCCCTACGAGCAGTACTTC
>TRBV7-9|TRBJ2-3|NA|NA
CASSHQSVGDTQYF
TGTGCCAGCAGCCACCAGAGCGTCGGGGATACGCAGTATTTT
>TRBV30|TRBJ1-5|NA|TRBD1
CAWAGGTGPQHF
TGTGCCTGGGCAGGGGGAACGGGGCCCCAGCATTTT
>TRBV28|TRBJ1-2|NA|TRBD1
CASSPWDREGYTF
TGTGCCAGCAGCCCATGGGACAGGGAGGGCTACACCTTC
>TRBV3-1/TRBV3-2|TRBJ2-1|NA|TRBD2
CASSPHRRGGGGNEQFF
TGTGCCAGCAGTCCCCACCGACGGGGGGGCGGGGGGAATGAGCAGTTCTTC
>TRBV4-1|TRBJ2-1|NA|TRBD2
CASSQGGLAGFYNEQFF
TGCGCCAGCAGCCAGGGGGGACTAGCGGGATTTTACAATGAGCAGTTCTTC
>TRBV5-5|TRBJ1-1|NA|NA
CASSLLSRDTEAFF
TGTGCCAGCAGCTTGCTCTCGCGGGACACTGAAGCTTTCTTT
>TRBV6-5|TRBJ1-2|NA|NA
CASSYTRQAQGGYTF
TGTGCCAGCAGTTATACGCGGCAGGCTCAGGGAGGCTACACCTTC
>TRBV5-1|TRBJ1-2|NA|TRBD1
CASSPGTANYGYTF
TGCGCCAGCAGCCCCGGGACAGCAAACTATGGCTACACCTTC
>TRBV15|TRBJ1-1|NA|TRBD1
CATSRGQGVNTEAFF
TGTGCCACCAGCAGGGGACAGGGGGTGAACACTGAAGCTTTCTTT
>TRBV6-5|TRBJ2-7|NA|NA
CASSYRVRYEQYF
TGTGCCAGCAGCTACAGAGTACGCTACGAGCAGTACTTC
>TRBV11-3|TRBJ2-3|NA|NA
CASSLVGESDTQYF
TGTGCCAGCAGTTTAGTCGGGGAGTCAGATACGCAGTATTTT
>TRBV6-1|TRBJ2-1|NA|NA
CASSDGGSSYNEQFF
TGTGCCAGCAGTGACGGAGGGAGCTCCTACAATGAGCAGTTCTTC